A single TCR beta chain is shown here with its context. Its specific antigen is unknown. Nothing much larger sits one base from this clone, and base qualities are not available. One collaborating source in Seattle enrolled patients during active infection and followed them longitudinally through the course of disease. Each collaborating institution followed its own protocols to collect whole blood in K2EDTA tubes. Collaborator samples were shipped for TCRbeta analysis as frozen whole blood, isolated PBMCs, or DNA extracted from either sample type. This sample stems from a study of blood T cell repertoires in COVID-19 (dated by TCRdb to about 2020). About the investigation overall: Samples covering the acute and convalescent phases of COVID-19 were provided by collaborators in the United States, Italy and Spain. Where available, HLA class I and class II types were taken from metadata supplied by the sample provider and were not determined by assay-based typing. The repertoires were made available in a free public database intended to serve as a resource for research on the immune response to SARS-CoV-2. A de-identified subject ID, COVID-19 status, age in years and sex were almost always included in the sample metadata. Deeply sampled blood TCRbeta repertoires from subjects exposed to, actively infected with, or recovered from COVID-19 were included in the dataset. The prospective study material was composed of cDNA or gDNA derived from T cells, B-cell-depleted T cells, or PBMCs. The samples were drawn from two sources: the first 160 participants of the ongoing ImmuneRACE study, and about 1,300 subjects contributed by 6 global collaborators.

From the cysteine up to the phenylalanine, the CDR3 has a length of 17 residues. Only the CDR3 portion is preserved as DNA: 51 bases, with reading frame beginning at the first base. V is trimmed back by 3 bases and J by 4 bases, and the junction contains 11 bases that no gene match accounts for. Reading the germline V gene gives CDR1 KGHDR and CDR2 SFDVKD. Study-wide conclusions, independent of this receptor: Clinical and demographic metadata were provided uncurated, with the amount varying by source and participant.

TCRbeta CDR3 regions were amplified from genomic DNA by means of the immunoSEQ Assay, a bias-controlled multiplex PCR. The authors' pipeline ran thus. Nucleated cell counts per sample were estimated from amplification of reference gene primers within the assay. Sequence reads were collapsed and filtered to measure the absolute abundance of every unique TCRbeta CDR3 rearrangement. For each sample, productive Simpson clonality was calculated as the square root of Simpson's diversity index across productive rearrangements. TCRdb stores this immuneACCESS table with in-frame sequences only. Part of the clones is absent; in the studies checked, under half of the shortfall reflects unresolved V genes, and no reason is known for the rest. V, J and clone size derive from that table, while D and trimming were established from the DNA sequence. The sample records about 430,000 clones, approximately 90% of which are singletons. 0.65% to 1% of the sample is in the top ten clones.

The chain is encoded by TRBV24-1 joined to TRBJ2-3; 8 bases in the middle match TRBD1. The TCR originated in a man aged 18-30 years with COVID-19, enrolled during active disease. Material for sequencing was peripheral blood. Here the CDR3 is given as CATSDPKTGAVADTQYF. The nucleotides are TGTGCCACCAGTGATCCGAAGACAGGGGCGGTCGCAGATACGCAGTATTTT.